These 18 T cell receptor beta chains came from one sample sequenced in a study of blood T cell repertoires in COVID-19. Assay: immunoSEQ multiplex PCR; the TCRdb copy retains only in-frame clones and omits some. The table records approximately 250,000 clones, roughly 80% of them present only once. Material: PBMCs or T cells enriched from blood (not recorded which). The source of these receptors is a man under 40 with acute COVID-19.

V usage is TRBV11-1 and J usage is TRBJ2-1; D perhaps matches TRBD1 (5 bases). This CDR3 has 11 residues. The germline V and J ends were trimmed by 1 base and 10 bases, with 5 bases remaining between them. Germline V lookup: CDR1 SGHAT, CDR2 FQDESV (reference sequence). The CDR3, as DNA: TGTGCCAGCAGCTTAGAGGGGGAGCAGTTCTTC. This codes for CASSLEGEQFF. The entire variable domain, with the rest obtained from reference TRBV11-1 and TRBJ2-1, is as follows: EAEVAQSPRYKITEKSQAVAFWCDPISGHATLYWYRQILGQGPELLVQFQDESVVDDSQLPKDRFSAERLKGVDSTLKIQPAELGDSAMYLCASSLEGEQFFGPGTRLTVL.

V gene TRBV4-2 combines with J gene TRBJ1-3; TRBD1 aligns across 7 bases. With V trimmed by 3 bases and J by 0 bases, 5 bases remained unmatched. This CDR3 is built from 16 residues. Germline V lookup: CDR1 LGHNA, CDR2 YNFKEQ. This CDR3 reads CASSHAGQRSGNTIYF. CDR3 DNA sequence: TGTGCCAGCAGCCACGCGGGACAGCGCTCTGGAAACACCATATATTTT.

This chain joins TRBV5-4 and TRBJ2-3, with D perhaps TRBD2 (5 bases). The V end lost 4 bases, the J end lost 3 bases, and 12 bases lay between the germline ends. CDR3 length: 14 residues. CDR1 and CDR2 from the germline V gene are SGHNT and YYREEE (reference sequence). The CDR3 coding sequence is TGTGCCAGCAGCCTAGCCGGAGTGACAGATACGCAGTATTTT. This encodes CASSLAGVTDTQYF.

J is TRBJ1-5 and V is TRBV6-2 or TRBV6-3; 12 nucleotides align to TRBD1. The length of the CDR3 is 17 residues. Unmatched junction bases numbered 10, after V lost 5 bases and J lost 5 bases. Looked up from germline, CDR1 is MNHEY and CDR2 is SVGEGT. The CDR3 nucleotides are TGTGCCAGCAGTAATCCGCCGGGACAGGGGGCATATCAGCCCCAGCATTTT. It encodes CASSNPPGQGAYQPQHF.

This chain uses TRBV29-1 with TRBJ2-2; a possible D gene is TRBD2 (6 bases). With 4 bases removed from V and 5 bases from J, the gap between germline ends came to 8 bases. Germline CDR1 SQVTM, CDR2 ANQGSEA. The length of the CDR3 is 12 residues. The CDR3 nucleotides read TGCAGCGTTGTGGGGGGTACCGGGGAGCTGTTTTTT. As protein: CSVVGGTGELFF.

This chain links TRBV11-2 with TRBJ1-5; 7 bases are a match to TRBD1. The length of the CDR3 is 15 residues. CDR1 and CDR2 (germline): SGHAT, FQNNGV. After removal of 3 bases from V and 4 bases from J, the junction contained 6 bases not matched to a gene. CDR3 DNA sequence: TGTGCCAGCAGCTTTCGACAGGGAGCTAATCAGCCCCAGCATTTT. Residues: CASSFRQGANQPQHF. Drawing the rest from reference TRBV11-2 and TRBJ1-5, the complete variable domain is EAGVAQSPRYKIIEKRQSVAFWCNPISGHATLYWYQQILGQGPKLLIQFQNNGVVDDSQLPKDRFSAERLKGVDSTLKIQPAKLEDSAVYLCASSFRQGANQPQHFGDGTRLSIL.

This clone was picked up a small number of times. The V and J genes are TRBV7-2 and TRBJ2-3; perhaps TRBD1 as D (5 bases). The CDR3 covers 14 residues. Trimming left V 5 bases short and J 0 bases short, with 9 bases between. Germline CDR1 and CDR2: SGHTA and FQGNSA. CDR3 loop: CASSRTLSTDTQYF. The CDR3 DNA reads TGTGCCAGCAGCCGGACACTTAGCACAGATACGCAGTATTTT.

About this clone itself: One end of the junction varies from germline; a read error may be responsible. Other DNA sequences in this sample translate to the same CDR3. The CDR3 sequence: CASSPELARSTQYF. CDR3 DNA sequence: TGTGCTAGCAGCCCAGAACTAGCGCGGTCGACCCAGTACTTC. The chain combines TRBV3-1 (or the pseudogene TRBV3-2) with TRBJ2-5, with 7 positions matching TRBD2. This CDR3 contains 14 residues. Germline CDR1 is LGHDT and CDR2 is YNNKEL (reference sequence).

The chain carries TRBV6-6 and TRBJ1-3; D perhaps matches TRBD1 (5 bases). V was clipped by 5 bases and J by 2 bases, with 10 bases between them. CDR3 length: 14 residues. Per the germline V gene, CDR1 is MNHNY and CDR2 is SVGAGI (reference sequence). This chain's CDR3 is CASSPGLAGNTIYF. In DNA, the CDR3 is TGTGCCAGCAGTCCAGGGCTGGCTGGAAACACCATATATTTT.

This clone is a singleton in its sample. The chain has TRBV18 and TRBJ2-7; maybe TRBD1 (5 bases). The V gene lost 0 bases and the J gene lost 3 bases, with 24 bases spanning the gap. The CDR3 length is 19 residues. Germline V CDR1 and CDR2: KGHSH, LQKENI. CDR3 residues: CASSPPARSRQQLNYEQYV. CDR3 coding DNA: TGTGCCAGCTCACCACCGGCGAGATCTAGACAGCAATTAAACTACGAGCAGTACGTC.

The chain recombines TRBV6-5 with TRBJ1-1; weak D call: TRBD1 (6 bases). The CDR3 is 14 amino acids. Trimming took off 4 bases at V and 0 bases at J, with 9 bases between the two ends. CDR1 is MNHEY and CDR2 is SVGAGI in the germline V gene. The CDR3 DNA follows: TGTGCCAGCAGTTGGACAGCCATGAACACTGAAGCTTTCTTT. It encodes CASSWTAMNTEAFF.

The CDR3 nucleotides read TGTGCCAGCAGCGTATTTCAGGGGGCAGGTGGTGAAAAACTGTTTTTT. This encodes CASSVFQGAGGEKLFF. The V and J genes are TRBV9 and TRBJ1-4; TRBD1 matches at 8 bases. V lost 1 base, J lost 7 bases, and 9 bases stayed unmatched. Germline lookup yields CDR1 SGDLS and CDR2 YYNGEE. CDR3 size: 16 residues.

The rearrangement uses TRBV21-1 and TRBJ2-7; the D call TRBD2 from the table was never checked on the DNA. TRBV21-1 is a listed pseudogene. The length of the CDR3 is 16 residues. The CDR3 region has the DNA TGTGCCAGGACGCAGCGGGAGTCTCACATCTCCCTTGAGCAGTACGTC. The encoded protein is CARTQRESHISLEQYV.

V and J are TRBV7-6 and TRBJ2-7; D might be TRBD2 (5 bases). This CDR3 has 17 residues. Germline V gene lookup returns CDR1 SGHVS and CDR2 FNYEAQ. V gave up 1 base and J gave up 1 base, with 17 bases separating them. The CDR3, as DNA: TGTGCCAGCAGCTTAGACGGACCCTGGGGAGCTTCCTACGAGCAGTACGTC. Protein sequence: CASSLDGPWGASYEQYV.

As to this clone: Additional DNA sequences in this sample encode the identical CDR3. The chain uses TRBV6-2 or TRBV6-3 and TRBJ2-2, with 10 nucleotides matching TRBD1. Trimming took 2 bases from V and 2 from J; bases not matched to a gene: 2. The CDR3 is 16 amino acids. CDR1 and CDR2 (germline): MNHEY, SVGEGT. The CDR3 sequence is CASSYGDRGNTGELFF. The CDR3 DNA is TGTGCCAGCAGTTACGGGGACAGGGGAAACACCGGGGAGCTGTTTTTT.

V is TRBV18 and J is TRBJ2-3; unclear D gene. Germline V gives CDR1 KGHSH, CDR2 LQKENI. CDR3 size: 16 residues. V lost 3 bases and J 1 base, leaving 14 bases between the germline ends. DNA for the CDR3: TGTGCCAGCTCACCCCCGGGTAACCGCCGCACAGATACGCAGTATTTT. Translation gives CASSPPGNRRTDTQYF. The full variable domain, in which reference TRBV18 and TRBJ2-3 provide the parts outside the CDR3, is NAGVMQNPRHLVRRRGQEARLRCSPMKGHSHVYWYRQLPEEGLKFMVYLQKENIIDESGMPKERFSAEFPKEGPSILRIQQVVRGDSAAYFCASSPPGNRRTDTQYFGPGTRLTVL.

The chain links TRBV11-2 to TRBJ2-1; D is uncertain. V was pared by 7 bases and J by 5 bases, with 18 bases between. The CDR3 sequence is 15 residues long. In germline, CDR1 is SGHAT, CDR2 FQNNGV. The CDR3 coding sequence is TGTGCCAGCACCTTCCCTGAGACTGTTGACAATGAGCAGTTCTTC. This gives the protein CASTFPETVDNEQFF.

V gene TRBV28 combines with J gene TRBJ1-5; 8 nucleotides align to TRBD1. The CDR3 has 14 residues. From germline, CDR1 is MDHEN and CDR2 SYDVKM. V lost 3 bases and J lost 6; bases outside the gene matches: 4. DNA of the CDR3: TGTGCCAGCAGTTTTCTGGGACAGGTTCAGCCCCAGCATTTT. This sequence encodes CASSFLGQVQPQHF.